What follows are 18 T cell receptor beta chains derived from one specimen sequenced in a study of tissue T cells after allogeneic stem cell transplantation. Time point here: mouse harvest day 14 after allogeneic transplant. Each mouse received 10^7 T-cell-depleted marrow cells plus 10^6 splenic CD5+ T cells by tail vein. Assay used: immunoSEQ multiplex PCR; TCRdb lists only in-frame clones, some missing. The sample holds 6,500 to 8,000 clones, 36% seen once. The sequencing sample was made of skin. These receptors were obtained from a female BALB/c mouse given C57BL/6 T cells with graft-versus-host disease after an allogeneic hematopoietic cell transplant.

Regarding this clone: The gene names given are mouse names. The sequenced fragment ends 1 residue before the CDR3 boundary, so the rest is inferred from the germline J gene. The genes are TRBV26 and TRBJ2-4, with D uncertain. In germline, CDR1 is KGHPV, CDR2 FQNQEV (reference sequence). The CDR3 loop spans 14 amino acids. Deletions cut 2 bases from V and 0 bases from J, with 6 bases between. CDR3 region: CASSLTASQNTLYF. The DNA read from the CDR3 is TGTGCCAGCAGTCTGACAGCTAGTCAAAACACCTTGTAC.

As for this clone: Germline and genes here are mouse. The read is 1 residue too short to cover the CDR3 end, so that end is filled in from the germline J gene. This rearrangement joins TRBV3 to TRBJ1-1; TRBD1 is a possible D gene (5 bases). CDR1 is SNHLY, CDR2 FYNGKV, per germline (reference sequence). This CDR3 is built from 12 residues. V gave up 3 bases and J gave up 4 bases, with 6 bases separating them. CDR3 DNA (partial): TGTGCCAGCAGCTTCCAGGGCACAGAAGTCTTC. This gives the protein CASSFQGTEVF. The full CDR3 protein reads CASSFQGTEVFF.

To note about this clone: Here the gene names and germline are mouse. The read terminates 1 residue ahead of where the CDR3 ends, so the germline J gene completes it. The V gene is TRBV19, the J gene TRBJ2-7, with a weak D call TRBD1 (6 bases). Germline V gene sequence: CDR1 FNHDT, CDR2 SITEND (reference sequence). This CDR3 contains 14 residues. Deletions cut 0 bases from V and 4 bases from J, with 11 bases between. The CDR3 bases that were read are TGTGCCAGCAGTATAGCGCAGGGGAAGTATGAACAGTAC. It specifies CASSIAQGKYEQY. The full CDR3 is CASSIAQGKYEQYF.

With respect to this clone: Gene names refer to mouse genes. The sequenced fragment ends 1 residue before the CDR3 boundary, so the rest is inferred from the germline J gene. The rearrangement links TRBV3 to TRBJ2-5, with 7 bases lining up with TRBD2. V was pared by 5 bases and J by 0 bases, with 8 bases of the junction left unmatched. Germline CDR1 reads SNHLY; CDR2 reads FYNGKV (reference sequence). This CDR3 spans 16 amino acids. Here the CDR3 reads CASSPRLGVNQDTQYF. The part of the CDR3 DNA that was read is TGTGCCAGCAGCCCCCGGCTGGGGGTTAACCAAGACACCCAGTAC.

In the case of this clone: Genes and germline come from the mouse. The missing CDR3 end, 1 residue past where the read stops, is filled in from the germline J gene. The V call is TRBV13-1, the J call TRBJ1-2, with TRBD1 matching 10 bases. The CDR3 has 14 residues. CDR1 and CDR2 from the germline V gene are NSHNY and SYGAGN. Germline trimming cut 2 bases from V and 2 bases from J; bases unmatched to any gene: 0. Here the CDR3 reads CASSEGQGNSDYTF. The DNA read from the CDR3 is TGTGCCAGCAGTGAGGGACAGGGGAACTCCGACTACACC.

By share, this clone counts as medium-sized (0.01 to 0.1%). Gene names are mouse gene names. The sequence runs out 1 residue before the end of the CDR3; the remainder is reconstructed from the germline J gene. The chain employs TRBV2 and TRBJ1-3, with D uncertain. Germline V gene sequence: CDR1 LGHNA, CDR2 YSYQKL. The V and J ends lost 1 base and 0 bases respectively, with 4 bases between them. CDR3 length: 14 residues. The part of the CDR3 DNA that was read is TGTGCCAGCAGCCAAGGGGGTTCTGGAAATACGCTCTAT. Its translation is CASSQGGSGNTLY. The whole CDR3 sequence is CASSQGGSGNTLYF.

Remarks on this clone: Germline and genes: mouse. Read coverage stops 1 residue before the CDR3 terminus; the germline J gene supplies the remainder. The chain links TRBV1 to TRBJ2-1, with TRBD1 identical over 9 bases. J lost 2 bases, V lost 3 bases, and 2 bases had no gene match. CDR3 length: 15 residues. The germline V gene encodes CDR1 NSQYPW and CDR2 LRSPGD (reference sequence). CDR3 sequence: CTCSARDRDYAEQFF. The CDR3 DNA, read in part, is TGCACCTGCAGTGCCCGGGACAGGGACTATGCTGAGCAGTTC.

A few counts support this clone. Gene names follow the mouse nomenclature. With the read ending 1 residue before the CDR3 end, the germline J gene is used to fill in that end. V is TRBV5 and J is TRBJ2-5, with 10 bases that match TRBD2. The CDR3 consists of 14 residues. Germline-derived CDR1 and CDR2 are LGHNA and YNLKQL (reference sequence). V shed 2 bases, J shed 5 bases, and the junction held 1 base outside the gene matches. The DNA read from the CDR3 is TGTGCCAGCAGCCAAAGACTGGGGGGAGACACCCAGTAC. Translating gives CASSQRLGGDTQY. The complete CDR3 protein is CASSQRLGGDTQYF.

This clone occurred a few times. Genes and germline are mouse. Incomplete CDR3 DNA: TGTGCCAGCAGTCCACACTGGGGGGGGAAAAACACCTTGTAC. Its translation: CASSPHWGGKNTLY. In full, the CDR3 is CASSPHWGGKNTLYF. V gene TRBV26 combines with J gene TRBJ2-4; TRBD2 aligns across 10 bases. The read finishes 1 residue shy of the CDR3 end, and the germline J gene is used to complete it. The CDR3 contains 15 residues. V dropped 4 bases and J dropped 4; count of bases not matched to a gene: 5. Per the germline V gene, CDR1 is KGHPV and CDR2 is FQNQEV (reference sequence).

By share of the sample, this clone is medium-sized. The listed genes are named as in mouse. The sequence runs out 1 residue before the end of the CDR3; the remainder is reconstructed from the germline J gene. This chain joins TRBV3 and TRBJ2-7, with TRBD2 matching 10 bases. The CDR3 spans 13 residues. Germline CDR1 reads SNHLY; CDR2 reads FYNGKV (reference sequence). The ends lost 5 bases at V and 3 bases at J; junction bases unmatched: 1. The sequenced CDR3 bases are TGTGCCAGCAGCCGGACTGGGGGCTATGAACAGTAC. Amino acid sequence: CASSRTGGYEQY. The complete CDR3 sequence is CASSRTGGYEQYF.

This clone is medium-sized (0.01 to 0.1%). Genes here carry mouse names. The CDR3 end is not reached by the read, which stops 1 residue before it; the germline J gene fills it in. The chain carries TRBV20 and TRBJ2-3; D gene unclear. This CDR3 contains 13 residues. Trimming shortened V by 2 bases and J by 0 bases, and 6 bases separated the two germline ends. Germline V lookup: CDR1 GFQATS, CDR2 STVNSAI. The CDR3 bases that were read are TGTGGTGCTAGGCGGGGTAGTGCAGAAACGCTGTAT. Encoded protein: CGARRGSAETLY. The complete CDR3 sequence is CGARRGSAETLYF.

This clone is classed as medium-sized. Gene names are mouse gene names. The CDR3 end lies 1 residue beyond the end of the read and is filled in from the germline J gene. V and J are TRBV26 and TRBJ2-1; D is unresolved. Germline CDR1 is KGHPV and CDR2 is FQNQEV (reference sequence). This CDR3 spans 13 amino acids. V lost 5 bases and J 4 bases, leaving 9 bases between the germline ends. CDR3 DNA (partial): TGTGCCAGCAGTTATGGGCCTTATGCTGAGCAGTTC. This codes for CASSYGPYAEQF. The whole CDR3 reads CASSYGPYAEQFF.

This clone was seen only a few times. The genes are named according to mouse. The read comes to an end 1 residue before the CDR3 does, leaving the germline J gene to fill in the end. The chain joins TRBV26 to TRBJ2-4; TRBD2 is a possible D gene (6 bases). This CDR3 spans 13 amino acids. In germline, CDR1 is KGHPV, CDR2 FQNQEV (reference sequence). The V gene lost 6 bases and the J gene lost 2 bases, with 9 bases spanning the gap. This chain's CDR3 is CASRRLDQNTLYF. The DNA read from the CDR3 is TGTGCCAGCAGACGACTGGATCAAAACACCTTGTAC.

Relative to its sample, this clone is medium-sized. Gene and germline names: mouse. Coverage ceases 1 residue before the CDR3 finishes, and the germline J gene fills in the end. The gene calls are TRBV26 and TRBJ2-1; either TRBD1 or TRBD2 may fit D (5 bases each). From germline, CDR1 is KGHPV and CDR2 FQNQEV (reference sequence). V lost 4 bases and J lost 1, with 11 bases in between. The CDR3 sequence is 15 residues long. The CDR3 loop is CASSPFRDNYAEQFF. CDR3 bases read: TGTGCCAGCAGTCCCTTCCGGGACAACTATGCTGAGCAGTTC.

In its sample, this clone was seen a few times. Mouse germline and gene names are used. The read finishes 1 residue shy of the CDR3 end, and the germline J gene is used to complete it. V gene TRBV2 combines with J gene TRBJ1-4; D unclear. This CDR3 has 16 residues. V lost 0 bases to trimming and J lost 1 base, with 9 bases between them. Looked up from germline, CDR1 is LGHNA and CDR2 is YSYQKL. Partial CDR3 DNA: TGTGCCAGCAGCCAAGAAAGCCAGACTTCCAACGAAAGATTATTT. It specifies CASSQESQTSNERLF. The CDR3 in full is CASSQESQTSNERLFF.

Comments on this clone: These gene names are mouse names. The read finishes 1 residue shy of the CDR3 end, and the germline J gene is used to complete it. The J gene is TRBJ2-1, the V gene TRBV15; 10 nucleotides line up with TRBD2. Germline CDR1 and CDR2: SGHND and FRSKSL. V shed 3 bases and J 4 bases; nucleotides not matched to a gene: 9. The CDR3 loop spans 17 amino acids. The sequenced CDR3 bases are TGTGCCAGCAGTTTGTTAACTGGGGGGGGCGGGTATGCTGAGCAGTTC. It encodes CASSLLTGGGGYAEQF. The whole CDR3 reads CASSLLTGGGGYAEQFF.

As regards this clone: All gene names here are mouse names. The CDR3 end falls 1 residue outside the read, so it is completed with the germline J gene. The chain recombines TRBV5 with TRBJ2-7; 8 nucleotides line up with TRBD1. Germline V gene sequence: CDR1 LGHNA, CDR2 YNLKQL (reference sequence). The trim removed 4 bases at V and 7 bases at J, leaving 6 bases unmatched. This CDR3 contains 13 residues. CDR3 loop: CASSPTGAREQYF. The CDR3 bases that were read are TGTGCCAGCAGCCCGACAGGGGCTCGGGAACAGTAC.

Relative to its sample, this clone is medium-sized (0.01 to 0.1%). Mouse germline and gene names are used. CDR3 residues: CSSSQLGGSSYEQYF. The sequenced CDR3 bases are TGCTCCAGCAGTCAATTGGGGGGGAGCTCCTATGAACAGTAC. The J gene is TRBJ2-7, the V gene TRBV23; whether TRBD2, the table's D call, matches the DNA was not checked. The read ends 1 residue shy of where the CDR3 ends; the end is completed using the germline J gene. This CDR3 comprises 15 residues. CDR1 and CDR2 from the germline V gene are KGHTA and FQNQQP.